A single sample gave rise to the 26 T cell receptor beta chains below, sequenced in a study of T cell responses to AZD1222 COVID-19 vaccine. The data were produced by immunoSEQ multiplex PCR, yet TCRdb's version contains in-frame clones alone and is incomplete. The sample lists more than 85,000 clones; about 89% were seen once. Sequencing was performed on peripheral blood, taken 28 days after the second AZD1222 dose. The receptors stem from an adult who received the AZD1222 COVID-19 vaccine.

J is TRBJ2-5 and V is TRBV5-1; D unresolved. V lost 4 bases, J lost 0 bases, and 10 bases lay in between. The CDR3 runs to 14 residues. Germline V CDR1 and CDR2: SGHRS, YFSETQ. In DNA form, the CDR3 reads TGCGCCAGCAGCATCCAGCCCGACCAAGAGACCCAGTACTTC. Residues: CASSIQPDQETQYF.

This chain uses TRBV3-1 (or the pseudogene TRBV3-2) with TRBJ2-3; the D gene is possibly TRBD2 (6 bases). V was shortened by 4 bases and J by 0 bases, with 20 bases between the two germline ends. Germline lookup yields CDR1 LGHDT and CDR2 YNNKEL (reference sequence). This CDR3 spans 18 amino acids. For the CDR3, the DNA is TGTGCCAGCAGCCCCGGTTTGCTAGCGAAGACTAGCACAGATACGCAGTATTTT. Translated: CASSPGLLAKTSTDTQYF.

The V call is TRBV6-4, the J call TRBJ1-5; D is unclear. Trimming removed 3 bases at V and 5 bases at J, with 11 bases between. The CDR3 has 14 amino acids. Per the germline V gene, CDR1 is MRHNA and CDR2 is SNTAGT. The CDR3 DNA follows: TGTGCCAGCAGTGAATCGCCAGAAGATCAGCCCCAGCATTTT. This codes for CASSESPEDQPQHF.

The chain recombines TRBV27 with TRBJ2-7, with TRBD2 matching 8 bases. J lost 3 bases, V lost 4 bases, and 8 bases had no gene match. This CDR3 is built from 15 residues. Germline V gene lookup returns CDR1 MNHEY and CDR2 SMNVEV (reference sequence). The DNA for the CDR3 is TGTGCCAGCAGTTCATTAAGCGGGAGAGGCTACGAGCAGTACTTC. Protein: CASSSLSGRGYEQYF.

The CDR3 is CASSYLLAGNYGYTF. CDR3 DNA sequence: TGTGCCAGCAGTTACCTCCTTGCAGGGAACTATGGCTACACCTTC. J is TRBJ1-2 and V is TRBV6-5, with a tentative D call TRBD1 (5 bases). The CDR3 contains 15 residues. Looked up from germline, CDR1 is MNHEY and CDR2 is SVGAGI. Trimming took off 2 bases at V and 2 bases at J, with 12 bases between the two ends.

The chain carries TRBV27 and TRBJ1-6, with 8 bases matching TRBD1. V gave up 6 bases and J gave up 9 bases; unmatched junction bases: 19. This CDR3 region has 18 residues. Germline loops: CDR1 MNHEY, CDR2 SMNVEV (reference sequence). The CDR3 loop is CASRGDRTGLRSSSPLHF. CDR3 DNA: TGTGCCAGCAGGGGGGACAGGACTGGGCTTCGATCGAGTTCACCCCTCCACTTT.

V and J are TRBV4-2 and TRBJ1-1, with D hard to call. Between the trimmed V and J ends, which lost 0 bases and 8 bases, there was a span of 10 bases. The length of the CDR3 is 13 residues. The germline V gene encodes CDR1 LGHNA and CDR2 YNFKEQ. The CDR3 loop is CASSQDWADEAFF. As DNA, the CDR3 is TGTGCCAGCAGCCAAGATTGGGCAGACGAAGCTTTCTTT.

The chain carries TRBV11-2 and TRBJ1-4; D perhaps matches TRBD1 (6 bases). V was trimmed by 1 base and J by 7 bases, leaving 13 bases between them. The CDR3 has 15 amino acids. Germline values: CDR1 SGHAT, CDR2 FQNNGV. The CDR3, as DNA: TGTGCCAGCAGCTTAGGTCGCAGGGGCGGTGAAAAACTGTTTTTT. Translated, it gives CASSLGRRGGEKLFF. Variable domain in full (rest from reference TRBV11-2 and TRBJ1-4): EAGVAQSPRYKIIEKRQSVAFWCNPISGHATLYWYQQILGQGPKLLIQFQNNGVVDDSQLPKDRFSAERLKGVDSTLKIQPAKLEDSAVYLCASSLGRRGGEKLFFGSGTQLSVL.

This chain links TRBV13 with TRBJ1-1; the D gene is possibly TRBD1 (5 bases). Germline loops: CDR1 PRHDT, CDR2 FYEKMQ (reference sequence). V shed 0 bases and J shed 2 bases, with 13 bases lying between them. The CDR3 covers 16 residues. CDR3 sequence: CASSLGGGAVNTEAFF. DNA for the CDR3: TGTGCCAGCAGCTTAGGCGGAGGGGCCGTCAACACTGAAGCTTTCTTT.

The chain uses TRBV6-5 and TRBJ1-2, with 10 bases aligning to TRBD1. This CDR3 spans 15 amino acids. Per germline, CDR1 MNHEY and CDR2 SVGAGI. The junction had 1 base not matched to a gene; V was cut back by 0 bases and J by 3 bases. This CDR3 reads CASSYSGQGYYGYTF. CDR3 nucleotides: TGTGCCAGCAGTTACTCGGGACAGGGGTACTATGGCTACACCTTC.

This chain joins TRBV4-3 and TRBJ2-3; 11 bases agree with TRBD2. The CDR3 is 19 amino acids. The junction had 12 bases not matched to a gene; V was cut back by 2 bases and J by 2 bases. CDR1 and CDR2 from the germline V gene are LGHNA and YSLEER. Here the CDR3 reads CASSQNLPLAGGVTDTQYF. The CDR3 DNA sequence: TGCGCCAGCAGCCAAAATCTCCCCCTAGCGGGGGGAGTCACAGATACGCAGTATTTT.

V is TRBV19 and J is TRBJ1-3; D ambiguous. V lost 2 bases, J lost 0 bases, and 5 bases lay in between. Germline V lookup: CDR1 LNHDA, CDR2 SQIVND (reference sequence). The CDR3 spans 14 residues. This CDR3 is CASSISASGNTIYF. The CDR3 DNA reads as TGTGCCAGTAGTATATCGGCCTCTGGAAACACCATATATTTT.

The chain employs TRBV29-1 and TRBJ1-2, with no clear D. CDR1 and CDR2 from the germline V gene are SQVTM and ANQGSEA. The CDR3 extends over 11 amino acids. V lost 4 bases, J lost 6 bases, and 9 bases lay in between. The CDR3 loop is CSVADGDGYTF. The CDR3 DNA sequence: TGCAGCGTTGCCGACGGGGATGGCTACACCTTC.

The chain uses TRBV9 and TRBJ2-3, with TRBD2 matching 8 bases. Germline-derived CDR1 and CDR2 are SGDLS and YYNGEE. This CDR3 is 18 amino acids long. The V segment lost 2 bases and the J segment 1 base; nucleotides outside the gene matches: 12. The CDR3 nucleotides read TGTGCCAGCAGCGTTCCGGGAGGGGATGGTGGGGGCACAGATACGCAGTATTTT. As protein: CASSVPGGDGGGTDTQYF.

This chain connects TRBV9 to TRBJ2-3; possible D gene TRBD2, 5 bases. Germline V gene lookup returns CDR1 SGDLS and CDR2 YYNGEE. This CDR3 spans 16 amino acids. The V and J ends lost 4 bases and 2 bases respectively, with 17 bases between them. The CDR3 spells CASSIGLGNPTDTQYF. As DNA, the CDR3 is TGTGCCAGCAGCATAGGACTCGGCAACCCCACAGATACGCAGTATTTT.

The chain joins TRBV15 to TRBJ2-5; unclear D gene. V lost 4 bases, J lost 3 bases, and 12 bases lay in between. The CDR3 runs to 14 residues. Germline CDR1 reads LNHNV; CDR2 reads YYDKDF (reference sequence). The CDR3 protein is CATSTPPLEETQYF. CDR3 DNA sequence: TGTGCCACCAGCACGCCCCCTCTAGAAGAGACCCAGTACTTC.

The chain carries TRBV2 and TRBJ2-3; 7 nucleotides line up with TRBD1. The trim removed 4 bases at V and 1 base at J, leaving 5 bases unmatched. The germline V gene has CDR1 SNHLY and CDR2 FYNNEI. The CDR3 is 15 residues long. The CDR3 nucleotides are TGTGCCAGCAGTGCGGGACAGAGGGGCACAGATACGCAGTATTTT. This translates into CASSAGQRGTDTQYF.

This clone was detected a few times. This chain uses TRBV12-3 or TRBV12-4 with TRBJ2-7; the D gene is possibly TRBD1 (5 bases). The length of the CDR3 is 13 residues. V dropped 5 bases and J dropped 4 bases, with 12 bases sitting between them. CDR3 in DNA: TGTGCCAGCAGTCCTCAGGGTGGGTACGAGCAGTACTTC. Encoded protein: CASSPQGGYEQYF.

V is TRBV10-3 and J is TRBJ1-5; 8 bases are shared with TRBD1. Germline loops: CDR1 ENHRY, CDR2 SYGVKD. The ends lost 5 bases at V and 2 bases at J; junction bases unmatched: 14. The CDR3 has 18 amino acids. CDR3 DNA: TGTGCCATCAGTACGACCCCGACAGGGGACATCGGCAATCAGCCCCAGCATTTT. It codes for CAISTTPTGDIGNQPQHF.

The V gene is TRBV18, the J gene TRBJ1-3; maybe TRBD1 (6 bases). V was trimmed by 2 bases and J by 4 bases, leaving 15 bases between them. The CDR3 runs to 16 residues. Germline V CDR1 and CDR2: KGHSH, LQKENI. The CDR3 loop is CASSPIDRISGNTIYF. The CDR3 bases are TGTGCCAGCTCACCAATTGACAGGATCTCCGGAAACACCATATATTTT.

The chain combines TRBV6-2 or TRBV6-3 with TRBJ1-2; D is possibly TRBD1 (5 bases). Germline V gives CDR1 MNHEY, CDR2 SVGEGT. V was clipped by 2 bases and J by 9 bases, with 16 bases between them. The CDR3 is 14 residues long. The CDR3 spells CASSYVGQVNRYTF. The CDR3, as DNA: TGTGCCAGCAGTTACGTTGGACAAGTGAATCGCTACACCTTC.

The chain has TRBV30 and TRBJ1-2; perhaps TRBD1 as D (6 bases). V lost 4 bases, J lost 6 bases, and 18 bases lay in between. The CDR3 has 14 amino acids. Germline V gives CDR1 GTSNPN, CDR2 SVGIG (reference sequence). For the CDR3, the DNA is TGTGCCTGGAACCCACAGGGCCCCAAGGATGGCTACACCTTC. The encoded protein is CAWNPQGPKDGYTF.

The chain joins TRBV24-1 to TRBJ1-1; D gene unclear. With 5 bases removed from V and 0 bases from J, the gap between germline ends came to 15 bases. The CDR3 is 16 residues long. Per the germline V gene, CDR1 is KGHDR and CDR2 is SFDVKD. The chain's CDR3 is CATSAQLEMMNTEAFF. Here the CDR3 DNA reads TGTGCCACCAGTGCACAGCTTGAGATGATGAACACTGAAGCTTTCTTT.

The chain recombines TRBV11-2 with TRBJ2-7; no firm D call. Germline assignment: CDR1 SGHAT and CDR2 FQNNGV. The CDR3 contains 14 residues. V was trimmed by 1 base and J by 2 bases, leaving 9 bases between them. In nucleotides, the CDR3 is TGTGCCAGCAGCTTAGGGCAGATGACCTACGAGCAGTACTTC. This sequence encodes CASSLGQMTYEQYF.

V gene TRBV5-6 combines with J gene TRBJ2-2; the D is unclear. Germline lookup yields CDR1 SGHDT and CDR2 YYEEEE. The CDR3 sequence is 16 residues long. The ends were cut back, 4 bases at V and 6 bases at J, with 19 bases in the middle. In nucleotides, the CDR3 is TGTGCCAGCAGCGATGCGACCGGGCCAAGGCCCGGGGAGCTGTTTTTT. The encoded protein is CASSDATGPRPGELFF. Filled out from reference TRBV5-6 and TRBJ2-2, the complete variable domain reads DAGVTQSPTHLIKTRGQQVTLRCSPKSGHDTVSWYQQALGQGPQFIFQYYEEEERQRGNFPDRFSGHQFPNYSSELNVNALLLGDSALYLCASSDATGPRPGELFFGEGSRLTVL.

In its sample, this clone was seen once. The chain is built from TRBV5-4 and TRBJ2-7; D call uncertain. The CDR3 runs 14 residues. Trimming pared 0 bases from V and 2 bases from J, leaving 9 bases between. Germline CDR1 is SGHNT and CDR2 is YYREEE (reference sequence). This chain's CDR3 is CASSLDRHPYEQYF. DNA for the CDR3: TGTGCCAGCAGCTTGGACCGGCATCCCTACGAGCAGTACTTC.